This T cell receptor beta chain is from a study of CD8+ T cells in alopecia areata. There are 13 residues in the CDR3. The V and J ends lost 1 base and 4 bases, in that order; junction bases with no gene match: 1. Germline CDR1 is SGHNT and CDR2 is YYREEE (reference sequence). This clone was seen many times. Indicated treatment: oral pan-JAK inhibitor, 5-10 mg twice daily. Investigators isolated RNA and reverse transcribed it into cDNA to act as the sequencing template. Assay: immunoSEQ multiplex PCR; the TCRdb copy retains only in-frame clones and omits some. The sample records 110,000 or so clones, 55% to 60% being singletons.

This sample comprised CD4+ T cells sorted from blood, obtained at week 24, from a patient treated with tofacitinib. The chain carries TRBV5-4 and TRBJ2-5; 7 nucleotides line up with TRBD1. This clonotype was sampled from a human donor with alopecia areata. The CDR3 nucleotides read TGTGCCAGCAGCTTGCGACAGGGAGAGACCCAGTACTTC. Encoded protein: CASSLRQGETQYF.